The T cell receptor (beta chain) under discussion was sequenced for a study of blood T cell repertoires in COVID-19. Study as a whole: Donors in the United States, Italy and Spain gave samples during acute or convalescent COVID-19. PBMCs, B-cell-depleted T cells, or T cells provided the cDNA or gDNA that made up the material.

Authors' methods: The authors estimated nucleated cell counts from reference gene primer amplification. Sequenced by immunoSEQ multiplex PCR; TCRdb stores in-frame clones only, minus some. V and J calls plus clone size are reproduced from that table; the DNA served to infer D and trimming. The repertoire has some 150,000 clones, under 90% of them found once; the top ten carry roughly 8.1%. CDR1 LNHDA and CDR2 SQIVND come from the germline V gene (reference sequence). Trimming removed 10 bases from V and 0 bases from J; junction bases left unmatched: 10. The CDR3 is 16 amino acids. The chain carries TRBV19 and TRBJ1-5, with TRBD1 matching 9 bases. Specimen: peripheral blood. This receptor was identified in a woman between 55 and 75 years old with active or convalescent COVID-19. Here the CDR3 reads CATVDRGSNSNQPQHF. The CDR3 DNA sequence: TGTGCCACCGTGGACAGGGGATCCAATAGCAATCAGCCCCAGCATTTT.